This T cell receptor (beta chain) was sequenced during a study of read filtering for tumor transcriptome and immune sequencing. This clonotype was counted ten times or more. From about 400 ng of RNA, a library with molecular barcoded alpha/delta and beta/gamma adaptors was made. TCRdb analysed the reads with MiXCR anew, one entry per CDR3 protein. Of about 130,000 distinct CDR3 sequences in the sample, around 13% were seen once. The J segment lost 3 bases and the V segment lost 5 bases, leaving 5 bases of the junction unmatched. Germline values: CDR1 SGHRS, CDR2 YFSETQ. CDR3 length: 15 amino acids. The sequenced sample consisted of a population of CD138-negative cells sorted from bone marrow. The rearrangement links TRBV5-1 to TRBJ2-7; 13 bases match TRBD2. The receptor was isolated from a donor over 35 with multiple myeloma. The DNA of the CDR3 is TGCGCCAGCAGTCTCGGGACTAGCGGGATCTACGAGCAGTACTTC. This codes for CASSLGTSGIYEQYF.